The 10 T cell receptor beta chains below come from one sample, sequenced in a study of T cells and Merkel cell carcinoma outcomes. Clones were sequenced by immunoSEQ multiplex PCR, and TCRdb holds only the in-frame ones, with some missing. The sample has about 3,000 clones, approximately 95% seen once; the top ten hold over 1.5%. The sequenced sample consisted of tumor tissue from Merkel cell carcinoma. The receptors were sampled from a human donor with Merkel cell carcinoma.

The chain carries TRBV28 and TRBJ1-1; weak D call: TRBD1 (5 bases). Germline assignment: CDR1 MDHEN and CDR2 SYDVKM. This CDR3 is built from 16 residues. V gave up 3 bases and J gave up 6 bases, with 20 bases separating them. CDR3 DNA sequence: TGTGCCAGCAGTTTTTTCGGAGGGGCGCTTGAGGCTGAAGCTTTCTTT. This sequence encodes CASSFFGGALEAEAFF. The variable domain in full, with the rest retrieved from reference TRBV28 and TRBJ1-1, is DVKVTQSSRYLVKRTGEKVFLECVQDMDHENMFWYRQDPGLGLRLIYFSYDVKMKEKGDIPEGYSVSREKKERFSLILESASTNQTSMYLCASSFFGGALEAEAFFGQGTRLTVV.

This sequence joins TRBV5-6 and TRBJ2-3, with D perhaps TRBD1 (5 bases). V lost 0 bases and J 3 bases, leaving 14 bases between the germline ends. Germline CDR1 and CDR2: SGHDT and YYEEEE. The CDR3 is 16 amino acids. The CDR3 reads CASSLGVGRITDTQYF. Here the CDR3 DNA reads TGTGCCAGCAGCTTGGGAGTGGGGCGTATTACAGATACGCAGTATTTT.

J is TRBJ2-5 and V is TRBV6-1; 11 nucleotides line up with TRBD2. Trimming at V came to 7 bases and at J to 5 bases, leaving 6 bases not matched to a gene. This CDR3 has 14 residues. The germline CDR1 and CDR2 sequences are MNHNS and SASEGT. The CDR3 DNA reads TGTGCCAGCACTCGACTAGCGGGGTATGAGACCCAGTACTTC. Its translation: CASTRLAGYETQYF.

V is TRBV5-1 and J is TRBJ2-3; D call uncertain. The V gene's germline CDR1 is SGHRS and CDR2 YFSETQ. V was pared by 4 bases and J by 2 bases, with 8 bases between. The length of the CDR3 is 13 residues. The CDR3 DNA is TGCGCCAGCAGCGACGCGGCCACAGATACGCAGTATTTT. Its protein product is CASSDAATDTQYF.

This chain links TRBV6-6 with TRBJ2-5; TRBD2 agrees at 8 bases. The CDR3 loop spans 14 amino acids. Trimming removed 6 bases from V and 5 bases from J; junction bases left unmatched: 8. Germline V lookup: CDR1 MNHNY, CDR2 SVGAGI (reference sequence). The CDR3 protein is CASRSSGGHETQYF. For the CDR3, the DNA is TGTGCCAGCAGGAGCAGCGGGGGTCATGAGACCCAGTACTTC.

The chain combines TRBV9 with TRBJ2-2; D might be TRBD2 (5 bases). The V end lost 5 bases, the J end lost 5 bases, and 13 bases lay between the germline ends. The CDR3 loop spans 14 amino acids. Germline CDR1 SGDLS, CDR2 YYNGEE. The DNA for the CDR3 is TGTGCCAGCAGTCAGGTCCCGGGGACCGGGGAGCTGTTTTTT. The encoded protein is CASSQVPGTGELFF.

The V call is TRBV18, the J call TRBJ1-6, with unresolved D. This CDR3 region has 15 residues. V lost 2 bases to trimming and J lost 11 bases, with 16 bases between them. The germline gives CDR1 KGHSH, CDR2 LQKENI. CDR3: CASSPIPAVVAPLHF. The CDR3 region has the DNA TGTGCCAGCTCACCAATTCCGGCTGTGGTGGCACCCCTCCACTTT.

J is TRBJ2-7 and V is TRBV27; 9 bases fit TRBD2. Per germline, CDR1 MNHEY and CDR2 SMNVEV (reference sequence). The junction had 2 bases not matched to a gene; V was cut back by 5 bases and J by 3 bases. The CDR3 contains 13 residues. DNA of the CDR3: TGTGCCAGCAGTCTAGCGGGGAGCTACGAGCAGTACTTC. It codes for CASSLAGSYEQYF.

V usage is TRBV7-9 and J usage is TRBJ2-7; 9 bases are shared with TRBD1. Trimming cost V 6 bases and J 6 bases; bases outside gene matches: 9. CDR3 size: 14 residues. Germline V lookup: CDR1 SEHNR, CDR2 FQNEAQ (reference sequence). The CDR3 loop reads CASSLPGQGSEQYF. In nucleotides, the CDR3 is TGTGCCAGCAGTTTACCGGGACAGGGATCCGAGCAGTACTTC.

The CDR3 reads CASSDRQGRSTIYF. The CDR3 bases are TGTGCCAGCAGTGATCGGCAGGGCAGAAGCACCATATATTTT. This chain joins TRBV6-1 and TRBJ1-3, with TRBD1 as a possible D gene (5 bases). Germline assignment: CDR1 MNHNS and CDR2 SASEGT. The CDR3 is 14 amino acids. V shed 3 bases and J shed 9 bases, with 15 bases lying between them.